This TCR beta chain comes out of a study of cytomegalovirus exposure and HLA in healthy donors. Study-level findings and limits: The study recorded over 150 TCR beta chains that were cytomegalovirus-associated. Previous analysis showed most TCR beta V segments were productive about 87% or about 30% of the time.

With respect to this clone: The antigen is not known.

The PCR employed 60 Vbeta primers together with 13 Jbeta primers. Authors' processing steps: Later analysis identified 65 million to 80 million unique TCR beta chains, 9 million to 12 million shared. Sequencing used immunoSEQ multiplex PCR; TCRdb keeps in-frame clones, though not all of them. V, J and clone size derive from that table, while D and trimming were established from the DNA sequence. The data show some 150,000 clones, around 80% seen once. The CDR3 covers 14 residues. CDR1 is LNHDA, CDR2 SQIVND, per germline (reference sequence). Trimming removed 3 bases from V and 4 bases from J, with 10 bases in between.

V is TRBV19 and J is TRBJ2-4, with D possibly being TRBD2 (5 bases). The clonotype comes from a man between 25 and 39 years old in good health and CMV-seropositive. The sequenced sample was PBMCs. The CDR3: CASSMRSGKNIQYF. The CDR3 DNA is TGTGCCAGTAGTATGAGGTCGGGGAAAAACATTCAGTACTTC.